This note documents a single T cell receptor beta chain sequence. Its antigen is undetermined. V was trimmed by 4 bases and J by 6 bases, leaving 12 bases between them. Germline CDR1 MGHRA, CDR2 YSYEKL. The CDR3 is 13 residues long. This sample is part of a study of cytomegalovirus exposure and HLA in healthy donors. Study observations and caveats: Researchers reportedly found TCR beta sequences accurately predicted most subjects' HLA-A and HLA-B alleles. Accounts indicate the classifier identified cytomegalovirus status with strong specificity and sensitivity.

PCR involved 60 Vbeta and 13 Jbeta primers. Data came from immunoSEQ multiplex PCR; TCRdb stores just in-frame clones and leaves some out. Seen here are 95,000 to 150,000 clones, 77% observed once, and the top ten hold roughly 12%. Material: PBMCs. The chain carries TRBV4-1 and TRBJ1-2; D unresolved. This clonotype was sampled from a woman aged 40 to 49 in good health and CMV-seropositive. CDR3 sequence (DNA): TGCGCCAGCAGCCCTCGAGAATCGAATGGCTACACCTTC. This encodes CASSPRESNGYTF.